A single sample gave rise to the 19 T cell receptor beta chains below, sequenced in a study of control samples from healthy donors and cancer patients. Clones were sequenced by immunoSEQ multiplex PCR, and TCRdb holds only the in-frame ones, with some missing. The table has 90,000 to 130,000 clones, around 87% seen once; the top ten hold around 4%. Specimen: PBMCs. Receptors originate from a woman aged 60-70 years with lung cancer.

CDR3: CASSASGGSNQPQHF. Written as DNA, the CDR3 is TGTGCCAGCAGTGCCTCAGGGGGTAGCAATCAGCCCCAGCATTTT. V gene TRBV25-1 combines with J gene TRBJ1-5; TRBD1 matches at 7 bases. V lost 4 bases and J lost 0; bases outside the gene matches: 3. Germline-derived CDR1 and CDR2 are MGHDK and SYGVNS. The CDR3 extends over 15 amino acids.

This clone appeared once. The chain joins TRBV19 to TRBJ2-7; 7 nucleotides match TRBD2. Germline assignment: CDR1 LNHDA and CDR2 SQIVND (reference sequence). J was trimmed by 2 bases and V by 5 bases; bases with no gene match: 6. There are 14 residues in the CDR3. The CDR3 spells CASSRPGLPYEQYF. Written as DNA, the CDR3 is TGTGCCAGTAGTCGTCCGGGACTACCCTACGAGCAGTACTTC.

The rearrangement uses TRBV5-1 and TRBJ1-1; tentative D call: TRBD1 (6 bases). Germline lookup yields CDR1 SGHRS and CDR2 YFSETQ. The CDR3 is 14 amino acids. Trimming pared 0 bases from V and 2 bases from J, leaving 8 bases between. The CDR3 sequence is CASSLGGGNTEAFF. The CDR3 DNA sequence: TGCGCCAGCAGCTTGGGAGGGGGTAACACTGAAGCTTTCTTT.

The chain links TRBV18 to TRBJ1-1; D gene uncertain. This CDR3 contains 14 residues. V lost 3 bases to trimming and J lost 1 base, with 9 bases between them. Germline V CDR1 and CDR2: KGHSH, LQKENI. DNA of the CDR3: TGTGCCAGCTCACCTCAGGACGGGAACACTGAAGCTTTCTTT. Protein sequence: CASSPQDGNTEAFF.

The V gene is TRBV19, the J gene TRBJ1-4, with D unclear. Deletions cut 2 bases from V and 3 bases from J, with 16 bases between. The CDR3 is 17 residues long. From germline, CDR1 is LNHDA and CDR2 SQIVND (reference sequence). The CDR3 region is CASSISPTGMPNEKLFF. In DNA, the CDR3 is TGTGCCAGTAGTATAAGCCCGACGGGGATGCCTAATGAAAAACTGTTTTTT.

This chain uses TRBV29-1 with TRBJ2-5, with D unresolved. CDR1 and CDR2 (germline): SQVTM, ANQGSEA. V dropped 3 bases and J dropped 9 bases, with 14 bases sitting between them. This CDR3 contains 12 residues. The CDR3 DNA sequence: TGCAGCGTTGATTCACCCACCGGTCCCCAGTACTTC. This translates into CSVDSPTGPQYF.

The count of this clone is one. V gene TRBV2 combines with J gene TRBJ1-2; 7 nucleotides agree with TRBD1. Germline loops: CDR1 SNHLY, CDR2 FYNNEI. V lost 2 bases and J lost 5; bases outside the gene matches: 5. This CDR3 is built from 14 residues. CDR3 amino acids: CASSEQGQPYGYTF. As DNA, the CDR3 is TGTGCCAGCAGTGAACAGGGACAGCCTTATGGCTACACCTTC.

Here the CDR3 reads CASSLRPAEAFF. The CDR3 DNA reads as TGTGCCAGCAGCTTAAGGCCCGCTGAAGCTTTCTTT. This chain joins TRBV7-9 and TRBJ1-1; D unclear. The CDR3 consists of 12 residues. CDR1 and CDR2 from the germline V gene are SEHNR and FQNEAQ (reference sequence). The V and J ends lost 2 bases and 6 bases respectively, with 7 bases between them.

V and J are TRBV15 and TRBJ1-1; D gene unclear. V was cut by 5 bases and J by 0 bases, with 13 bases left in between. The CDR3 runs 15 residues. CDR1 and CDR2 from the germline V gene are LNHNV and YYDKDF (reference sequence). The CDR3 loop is CATSDPGKMNTEAFF. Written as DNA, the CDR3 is TGTGCCACCAGCGACCCGGGGAAGATGAACACTGAAGCTTTCTTT.

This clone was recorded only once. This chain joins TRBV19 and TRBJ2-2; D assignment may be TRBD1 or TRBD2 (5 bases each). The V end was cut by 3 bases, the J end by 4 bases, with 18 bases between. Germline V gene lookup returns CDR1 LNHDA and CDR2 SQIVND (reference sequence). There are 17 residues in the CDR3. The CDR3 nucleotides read TGTGCCAGTAGTATCGGGGCCTACGACAGCGGCACCGGGGAGCTGTTTTTT. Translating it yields CASSIGAYDSGTGELFF.

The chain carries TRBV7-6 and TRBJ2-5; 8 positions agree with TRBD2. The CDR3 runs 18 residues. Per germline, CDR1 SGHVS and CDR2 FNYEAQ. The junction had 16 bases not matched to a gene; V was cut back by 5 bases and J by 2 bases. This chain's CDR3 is CASSVQRGLGGLQETQYF. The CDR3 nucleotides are TGTGCCAGCAGCGTACAGAGGGGACTAGGCGGACTGCAAGAGACCCAGTACTTC.

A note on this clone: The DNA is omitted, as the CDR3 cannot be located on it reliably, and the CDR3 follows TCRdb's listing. The CDR3 here is CASSFRGRGSGETQYF. The chain uses TRBV3-1 (or the pseudogene TRBV3-2) and TRBJ2-5. Termini included, the CDR3 measures 16 amino acids. Looked up from germline, CDR1 is LGHDT and CDR2 is YNNKEL (reference sequence).

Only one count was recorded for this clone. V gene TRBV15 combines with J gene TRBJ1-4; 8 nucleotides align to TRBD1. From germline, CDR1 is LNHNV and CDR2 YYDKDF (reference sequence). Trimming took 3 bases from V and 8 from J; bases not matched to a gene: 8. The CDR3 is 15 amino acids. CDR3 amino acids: CATSSPGGRREKLFF. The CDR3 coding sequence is TGTGCCACCAGCAGCCCAGGGGGCCGGAGAGAAAAACTGTTTTTT.

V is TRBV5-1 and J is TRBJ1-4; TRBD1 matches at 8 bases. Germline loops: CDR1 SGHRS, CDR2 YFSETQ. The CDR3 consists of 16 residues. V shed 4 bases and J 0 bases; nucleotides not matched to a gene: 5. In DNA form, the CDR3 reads TGCGCCAGCAGCGGGGGACAGGACGCAACTAATGAAAAACTGTTTTTT. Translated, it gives CASSGGQDATNEKLFF.

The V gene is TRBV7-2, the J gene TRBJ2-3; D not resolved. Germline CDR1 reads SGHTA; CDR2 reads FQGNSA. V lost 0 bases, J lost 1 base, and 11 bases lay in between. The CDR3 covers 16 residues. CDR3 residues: CASSLAGQDGTDTQYF. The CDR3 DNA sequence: TGTGCCAGCAGCTTAGCCGGGCAGGATGGCACAGATACGCAGTATTTT. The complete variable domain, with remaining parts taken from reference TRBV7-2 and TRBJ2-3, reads GAGVSQSPSNKVTEKGKDVELRCDPISGHTALYWYRQSLGQGLEFLIYFQGNSAPDKSGLPSDRFSAERTGGSVSTLTIQRTQQEDSAVYLCASSLAGQDGTDTQYFGPGTRLTVL.

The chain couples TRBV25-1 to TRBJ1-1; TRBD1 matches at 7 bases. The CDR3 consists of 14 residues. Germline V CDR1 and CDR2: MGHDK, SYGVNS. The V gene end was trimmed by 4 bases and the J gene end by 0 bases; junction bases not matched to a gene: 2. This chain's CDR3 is CASSAGQLNTEAFF. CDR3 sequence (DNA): TGTGCCAGCAGTGCGGGACAGCTGAACACTGAAGCTTTCTTT.

This chain's CDR3 is CASSLGQGVGTEAFF. CDR3 nucleotide sequence: TGCGCCAGCAGCTTGGGACAGGGAGTGGGCACTGAAGCTTTCTTT. The rearrangement links TRBV5-1 to TRBJ1-1; 7 bases are a match to TRBD1. Germline lookup yields CDR1 SGHRS and CDR2 YFSETQ. J lost 4 bases, V lost 0 bases, and 6 bases had no gene match. This CDR3 comprises 15 residues.

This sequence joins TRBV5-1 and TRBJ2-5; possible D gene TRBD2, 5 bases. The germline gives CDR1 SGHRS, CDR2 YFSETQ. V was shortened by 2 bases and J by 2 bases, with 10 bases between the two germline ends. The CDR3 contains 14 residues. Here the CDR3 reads CASSLNGNQETQYF. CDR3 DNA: TGCGCCAGCAGCTTAAACGGGAATCAAGAGACCCAGTACTTC. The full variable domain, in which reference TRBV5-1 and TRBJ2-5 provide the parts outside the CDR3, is KAGVTQTPRYLIKTRGQQVTLSCSPISGHRSVSWYQQTPGQGLQFLFEYFSETQRNKGNFPGRFSGRQFSNSRSEMNVSTLELGDSALYLCASSLNGNQETQYFGPGTRLLVL.

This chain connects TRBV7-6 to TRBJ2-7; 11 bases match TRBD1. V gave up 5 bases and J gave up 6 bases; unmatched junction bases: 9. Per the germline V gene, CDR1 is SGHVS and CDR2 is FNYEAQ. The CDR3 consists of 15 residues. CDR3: CASSPRTGGRAEQYF. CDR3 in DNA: TGTGCCAGCAGCCCCCGGACAGGGGGCAGGGCCGAGCAGTACTTC.